This T cell receptor beta chain was profiled in a study of vaccination and CD4 T cells after COVID-19. The overall study: Recovered-phase convalescent patients showed SARS-CoV-2 positivity by nasal swab PCR; 9 or 10 were mild, one severe. The authors exposed cells to overlapping spike peptides derived from SARS-CoV-2, HCoV-NL63, HCoV-OC43 and HCoV-229E.

Cultured CD4+ T-cell DNA underwent Oncomine TCR Beta short-read sequencing. One entry per CDR3 protein results from TCRdb running MiXCR on the PCR reads. Among roughly 5,300 distinct CDR3 sequences listed, around 50% were seen once. About this clonotype itself: Its antigen remains unidentified.

Per germline, CDR1 DFQATT and CDR2 SNEGSKA (reference sequence). The CDR3 spans 13 residues. Trimming stripped 3 bases from V and 6 bases from J, with 12 bases between. Treatment meaning: approximately 9-day PBMC culture with coronavirus spike peptide pools or control peptides (ViraFEST assay). After being plated at some 2 million per well, PBMCs were cultured with about 10 IU/ml IL-2 and approximately 10 ug/ml peptide pools. The source of this sequence is a human donor who had recovered from COVID-19. The sample consisted of CD4+ T cells from blood, cultured in vitro. The chain carries TRBV20-1 and TRBJ1-5; maybe TRBD1 (6 bases). CDR3 in amino acids: CSARRGFGQPQHF. The CDR3, as DNA: TGCAGTGCTAGGAGGGGGTTTGGTCAGCCCCAGCATTTT.